Listed below are T cell receptor beta chains from one sample, sequenced in a study of identical twins. TCRdb reanalysed the 5' RACE reads using MiXCR and keeps one entry per CDR3 protein. The sample has over 500,000 distinct CDR3 sequences; 20% to 25% are singletons. Another study also made use of these data, one on T cells expressing NK-cell markers.

The material sequenced was CD4+ T cells sorted from blood. These receptors were taken from a woman younger than 35 in good health. Each CDR3 is given with its conserved first and last residue. The order of the fields is J gene, D gene, clone size, V gene, CDR3 DNA, CDR3 protein. The D gene is left open where the match is weak. Where a row states a size, it is once, few, many or the class of an expanded clone; other rows omit it.

>TRBJ1-5|TRBD1|few|TRBV5-6
TGTGCCAGCAGCTTGTCCGAGACAGGGTTTCAGCCCCAGCATTTT
CASSLSETGFQPQHF
>TRBJ2-5|.|.|TRBV29-1
TGCAGCGTTGATAAAAATGGCCAACAAGAGACCCAGTACTTC
CSVDKNGQQETQYF
>TRBJ2-3|.|few|TRBV13
TGTGCCAGCAGTTTGACCCCCCTTCAGTATTTT
CASSLTPLQYF
>TRBJ1-2|TRBD1|.|TRBV6-1
TGTGCCAGCAGCCTGGGGACAGTTCCCTATGGCTACACCTTC
CASSLGTVPYGYTF
>TRBJ2-7|.|.|TRBV7-9
TGTGCCAGCAGCTTAAGATCTGGTAGCGGAAACTACGAGCAGTACTTC
CASSLRSGSGNYEQYF
>TRBJ2-1|.|.|TRBV20-1
TGCAGTGCTAGAGAACTGACAGTTCGTCGGGAGCAGTTCTTC
CSARELTVRREQFF
>TRBJ2-1|TRBD2|few|TRBV11-2
TGTGCCAGCAGCTTAGCTGGCGGGGGGGCCGGGAATGAGCAGTTCTTC
CASSLAGGGAGNEQFF
>TRBJ2-1|.|few|TRBV7-2
TGTGCCAGCAGCCCAGGGCTGGGGGGTCCCCAGTTCTTC
CASSPGLGGPQFF
>TRBJ1-5|.|few|TRBV5-6
TGTGCCAGCAGCCTTCAGGGGTATCAGCCCCAGCATTTT
CASSLQGYQPQHF
>TRBJ2-3|TRBD2|few|TRBV7-9
TGTGCCAGCAGCCCTAGCGGGAACTGGGATACGCAGTATTTT
CASSPSGNWDTQYF
>TRBJ2-3|.|.|TRBV12-3/TRBV12-4
TGTGCCAGCAGTTTAAATGCCGCTTTAAGCACAGATACGCAGTATTTT
CASSLNAALSTDTQYF
>TRBJ2-3|.|many|TRBV7-9
TGTGCCAGCAGCCGCCAGGGAGTCCGCACAGATACGCAGTATTTT
CASSRQGVRTDTQYF
>TRBJ1-6|.|.|TRBV9
TGTGCCAGCAGCGAGACGAGCCGGCCACCCCTCCACTTT
CASSETSRPPLHF
>TRBJ2-5|.|.|TRBV5-1
TGCGCCAGCAGCTTGTGGGATCCCTCCGCCCAAGAGACCCAGTACTTC
CASSLWDPSAQETQYF
>TRBJ2-1|.|few|TRBV12-3/TRBV12-4
TGTGCCAGCAGTTTCCGAAGTTACCACAATGAGCAGTTCTTC
CASSFRSYHNEQFF
>TRBJ2-7|TRBD2|few|TRBV28
TGTGCCAGCAGTCCCCAGATAGGACTAGCGGGGGGCTACGAGCAGTACTTC
CASSPQIGLAGGYEQYF
>TRBJ2-1|TRBD2|.|TRBV4-1
TGCGCCAGCAGCCAAGCGACTAGCGGGGCCTACAATGAGCAGTTCTTC
CASSQATSGAYNEQFF
>TRBJ2-2|.|.|TRBV12-3/TRBV12-4
TGTGCCAGCAGGACAGAGAACACCGGGGAGCTGTTTTTT
CASRTENTGELFF
>TRBJ2-3|.|.|TRBV5-1
TGCGCCAGCAGCCAAGGGTCCCGCACAGATACGCAGTATTTT
CASSQGSRTDTQYF
>TRBJ2-7|.|few|TRBV29-1
TGCAGCGCTATTGGGGAACCCCGGGAACGCTACGAGCAGTACTTC
CSAIGEPRERYEQYF